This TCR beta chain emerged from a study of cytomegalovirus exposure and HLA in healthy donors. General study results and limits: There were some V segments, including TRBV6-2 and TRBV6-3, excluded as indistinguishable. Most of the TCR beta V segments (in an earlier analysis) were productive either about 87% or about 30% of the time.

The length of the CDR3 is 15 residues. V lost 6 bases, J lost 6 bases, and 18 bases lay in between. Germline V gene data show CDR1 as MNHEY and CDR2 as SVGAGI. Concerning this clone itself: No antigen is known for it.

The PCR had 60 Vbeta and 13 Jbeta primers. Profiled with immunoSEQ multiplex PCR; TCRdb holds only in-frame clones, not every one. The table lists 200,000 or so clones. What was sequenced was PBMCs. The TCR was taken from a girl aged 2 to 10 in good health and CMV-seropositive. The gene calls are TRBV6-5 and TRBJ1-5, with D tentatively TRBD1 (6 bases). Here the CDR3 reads CASRSRWGGRQPQHF. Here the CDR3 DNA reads TGTGCCAGCAGATCTCGGTGGGGGGGCCGTCAGCCCCAGCATTTT.